This passage covers 29 T cell receptor beta chains from one sample sequenced in a study of shared clonotypes between healthy human individuals. TCRdb's table, derived via immunoSEQ multiplex PCR, lists solely in-frame clones and lacks some. The sample shows 2,100,000 or so clones, nearly 97% of them seen only once. Sequenced material: naive CD4+ T cells sorted from blood. Subset of the sample: CD45RA+ positively selected. The receptors here all came from a man younger than 35 in good health.

This chain connects TRBV29-1 to TRBJ2-3; 8 bases are shared with TRBD1. Germline CDR1 SQVTM, CDR2 ANQGSEA. CDR3 length equals 15 residues. Trimming cost V 6 bases and J 5 bases; bases outside gene matches: 13. The CDR3 region is CSVQKQGAKRDTQYF. In DNA form, the CDR3 reads TGCAGCGTCCAAAAGCAGGGGGCGAAGCGAGATACGCAGTATTTT.

J is TRBJ2-7 and V is TRBV4-1; D unresolved. Germline CDR1 is MGHRA and CDR2 is YSYEKL. V lost 4 bases to trimming and J lost 5 bases, with 15 bases between them. The CDR3 length is 14 residues. CDR3 protein: CASSPRTGFDEQYF. The CDR3 bases are TGCGCCAGCAGCCCAAGAACCGGATTCGACGAGCAGTACTTC.

Turning to this clone: Within the sample, other DNA sequences also encode this same CDR3. The chain recombines TRBV5-1 with TRBJ2-5, with D unclear. Germline V CDR1 and CDR2: SGHRS, YFSETQ. CDR3 length: 12 amino acids. V lost 2 bases to trimming and J lost 2 bases, with 4 bases between them. In DNA form, the CDR3 reads TGCGCCAGCAGCTTACTGCAAGAGACCCAGTACTTC. Translating gives CASSLLQETQYF.

This clone was recorded only once. The V and J genes are TRBV10-3 and TRBJ2-7; 8 bases are a match to TRBD2. V shed 5 bases and J 7 bases; nucleotides not matched to a gene: 10. CDR1 ENHRY and CDR2 SYGVKD come from the germline V gene. This CDR3 spans 14 amino acids. CDR3 residues: CAISLAGGGGEQYF. The CDR3 coding sequence is TGTGCCATCAGTCTAGCGGGTGGTGGAGGGGAGCAGTACTTC.

The chain employs TRBV28 and TRBJ1-5, with unresolved D. V lost 2 bases to trimming and J lost 4 bases, with 9 bases between them. This CDR3 has 14 amino acids. Germline CDR1 and CDR2: MDHEN and SYDVKM. CDR3 coding DNA: TGTGCCAGCAGTTTAGAGGTGAGAAATCAGCCCCAGCATTTT. Protein sequence: CASSLEVRNQPQHF.

A single count supports this clone. Different DNA sequences within this sample yield the same CDR3. This chain joins TRBV15 and TRBJ2-7; TRBD1 agrees at 11 bases. Trimming removed 3 bases from V and 3 bases from J; junction bases left unmatched: 4. The CDR3 covers 15 residues. Germline V gives CDR1 LNHNV, CDR2 YYDKDF (reference sequence). The CDR3 loop reads CATSRGGTGGYEQYF. CDR3 DNA sequence: TGTGCCACCAGCAGGGGAGGGACAGGGGGCTACGAGCAGTACTTC.

This chain links TRBV7-3 with TRBJ2-7; D is perhaps TRBD1 or TRBD2 (5 bases each). The CDR3 is 13 amino acids. Germline CDR1 reads SGHTA; CDR2 reads FQGTGA. Trimming shortened V by 5 bases and J by 4 bases, and 12 bases separated the two germline ends. The CDR3, as DNA: TGTGCCAGCAGCCGGGACGCTCGGTACGAGCAGTACTTC. Its protein product is CASSRDARYEQYF. The full variable domain, with the rest looked up from reference TRBV7-3 and TRBJ2-7, is GAGVSQTPSNKVTEKGKYVELRCDPISGHTALYWYRQSLGQGPEFLIYFQGTGAADDSGLPNDRFFAVRPEGSVSTLKIQRTERGDSAVYLCASSRDARYEQYFGPGTRLTVT.

V gene TRBV21-1 combines with J gene TRBJ2-7; TRBD2, the table's D call, was not compared with the DNA. TRBV21-1 is described as a pseudogene. The CDR3 covers 16 residues. CDR3 region: CASRRGSGDPSYEQYF. DNA for the CDR3: TGTGCCAGCAGACGGGGTAGCGGAGATCCATCCTACGAGCAGTACTTC.

This rearrangement joins TRBV6-5 to TRBJ2-1; 10 bases agree with TRBD2. Per germline, CDR1 MNHEY and CDR2 SVGAGI. Trimming took 0 bases from V and 10 from J; bases not matched to a gene: 6. This CDR3 contains 15 residues. The CDR3 reads CASSYSMPAGGEQFF. DNA for the CDR3: TGTGCCAGCAGTTACTCGATGCCAGCGGGAGGGGAGCAGTTCTTC.

V and J are TRBV19 and TRBJ1-1; possibly TRBD1 for D (6 bases). Deletions cut 9 bases from V and 0 bases from J, with 14 bases between. This CDR3 has 14 residues. The germline gives CDR1 LNHDA, CDR2 SQIVND (reference sequence). The CDR3 coding sequence is TGTGCCAGCCAGGAACAGGGAATGAACACTGAAGCTTTCTTT. This gives the protein CASQEQGMNTEAFF.

The V gene is TRBV9, the J gene TRBJ2-7; tentatively, D is TRBD2 (6 bases). Looked up from germline, CDR1 is SGDLS and CDR2 is YYNGEE. Trimming took 2 bases from V and 2 from J, leaving 8 bases between them. This CDR3 spans 13 amino acids. The CDR3 reads CASSVGGTYEQYF. The DNA for the CDR3 is TGTGCCAGCAGCGTCGGGGGTACCTACGAGCAGTACTTC.

The J gene is TRBJ1-2, the V gene TRBV7-2; a weak D match, TRBD1 (5 bases). This CDR3 contains 14 residues. The germline CDR1 and CDR2 sequences are SGHTA and FQGNSA. V was cut by 5 bases and J by 4 bases, with 14 bases left in between. The CDR3 loop is CASSPVGPVYGYTF. CDR3 nucleotide sequence: TGTGCCAGCAGCCCAGTGGGACCTGTCTATGGCTACACCTTC.

The rearrangement uses TRBV4-2 and TRBJ1-1, with 9 nucleotides matching TRBD1. Losses at the gene ends were 5 bases for V and 1 base for J; bases not matched to a gene: 8. The germline CDR1 and CDR2 sequences are LGHNA and YNFKEQ. This CDR3 spans 16 amino acids. CDR3 coding DNA: TGTGCCAGCAGCTCTCGACAGGGGGGGTCGAACACTGAAGCTTTCTTT. It encodes CASSSRQGGSNTEAFF.

The chain couples TRBV27 to TRBJ2-6; D gene unclear. CDR3 length: 15 residues. V was pared by 2 bases and J by 2 bases, with 7 bases between. The germline CDR1 and CDR2 sequences are MNHEY and SMNVEV (reference sequence). The CDR3 bases are TGTGCCAGCAGTTTAGGGGTTCCTGGGGCCAACGTCCTGACTTTC. It specifies CASSLGVPGANVLTF.

The CDR3 protein is CASSLEVTGGTHEQYF. DNA for the CDR3: TGTGCCAGCAGCTTGGAAGTCACAGGGGGGACCCACGAGCAGTACTTC. J is TRBJ2-7 and V is TRBV5-5, with 8 positions matching TRBD1. CDR1 and CDR2 from the germline V gene are SGHKS and YYEKEE (reference sequence). The V and J ends lost 0 bases and 5 bases, in that order; junction bases with no gene match: 10. There are 16 residues in the CDR3. Using reference TRBV5-5 and TRBJ2-7 for the parts outside the CDR3, the full variable domain is DAGVTQSPTHLIKTRGQQVTLRCSPISGHKSVSWYQQVLGQGPQFIFQYYEKEERGRGNFPDRFSARQFPNYSSELNVNALLLGDSALYLCASSLEVTGGTHEQYFGPGTRLTVT.

The rearrangement links TRBV20-1 to TRBJ2-3; D is unclear. The CDR3 is made up of 11 amino acids. Trimming left V 5 bases short and J 2 bases short, with 5 bases between. In germline, CDR1 is DFQATT, CDR2 SNEGSKA (reference sequence). In DNA form, the CDR3 reads TGCAGTGCTCAAACCACAGATACGCAGTATTTT. Its protein is CSAQTTDTQYF.

The chain carries TRBV10-1 and TRBJ2-1; maybe TRBD2 (5 bases). This CDR3 is built from 14 residues. CDR1 and CDR2 from the germline V gene are WNHNN and SYGVQD (reference sequence). V was cut by 3 bases and J by 5 bases, with 11 bases left in between. This chain's CDR3 is CASSDGGYNNEQFF. The DNA for the CDR3 is TGCGCCAGCAGTGATGGCGGGTATAACAATGAGCAGTTCTTC.

The rearrangement links TRBV5-1 to TRBJ2-1, with D possibly called TRBD1 or TRBD2 (5 bases each). Germline V lookup: CDR1 SGHRS, CDR2 YFSETQ. V lost 4 bases to trimming and J lost 5 bases, with 10 bases between them. The CDR3 covers 13 residues. CDR3 region: CASSVGRHNEQFF. The CDR3 region has the DNA TGCGCCAGCAGCGTGGGACGGCACAATGAGCAGTTCTTC.

This clone came up once. The chain recombines TRBV6-1 with TRBJ2-7; TRBD2 matches at 12 bases. CDR3 length: 13 amino acids. V lost 10 bases, J lost 4 bases, and 5 bases stayed unmatched. CDR1 is MNHNS, CDR2 SASEGT, per germline. The CDR3 nucleotides read TGTGCCATCAGACTAGCGGGGGAATACGAGCAGTACTTC. It yields the protein CAIRLAGEYEQYF.

This clone was observed a single time. The junction does not match germline at one end; this may be a read error. The genes are TRBV28 and TRBJ1-1, with a tentative D call TRBD1 (6 bases). Germline V gene data show CDR1 as MDHEN and CDR2 as SYDVKM. The CDR3 covers 11 residues. CDR3 DNA sequence: TGTGCCAGCACTTTACAGGGTGAAGCTTTCTTT. Encoded protein: CASTLQGEAFF.

The rearrangement uses TRBV2 and TRBJ2-3, with D possibly being TRBD1 (5 bases). V was pared by 7 bases and J by 0 bases, with 11 bases between. Germline CDR1 reads SNHLY; CDR2 reads FYNNEI. This CDR3 region has 14 residues. The CDR3 nucleotides read TGTGCCAGCAAGGACACCAGTAGCACAGATACGCAGTATTTT. Protein product: CASKDTSSTDTQYF. The full variable domain, its missing parts supplied by reference TRBV2 and TRBJ2-3, is EPEVTQTPSHQVTQMGQEVILRCVPISNHLYFYWYRQILGQKVEFLVSFYNNEISEKSEIFDDQFSVERPDGSNFTLKIRSTKLEDSAMYFCASKDTSSTDTQYFGPGTRLTVL.

This clone was seen just once. The chain has TRBV5-4 and TRBJ2-2; D is unclear. V was cut by 4 bases and J by 4 bases, with 14 bases left in between. Germline V CDR1 and CDR2: SGHNT, YYREEE (reference sequence). The CDR3 runs 15 residues. The CDR3 nucleotides are TGTGCCAGCAGCCCTCTTGGCCAGACCACCGGGGAGCTGTTTTTT. Its protein is CASSPLGQTTGELFF.

The chain links TRBV7-3 to TRBJ1-5; D might be TRBD1 (6 bases). Germline V CDR1 and CDR2: SGHTA, FQGTGA. CDR3 length: 20 amino acids. Trimming took off 4 bases at V and 0 bases at J, with 25 bases between the two ends. CDR3 residues: CASSSTLQGERLRSNQPQHF. CDR3 nucleotides: TGTGCCAGCAGCTCCACCTTACAGGGAGAGCGCCTCCGTAGCAATCAGCCCCAGCATTTT.

The chain recombines TRBV6-1 with TRBJ1-4; D gene uncertain. Germline CDR1 reads MNHNS; CDR2 reads SASEGT. The CDR3 extends over 14 amino acids. The V and J ends lost 6 bases and 4 bases respectively, with 12 bases between them. CDR3 DNA sequence: TGTGCCAGCAGCATATTCGATATTAATGAAAAACTGTTTTTT. It translates to CASSIFDINEKLFF.

CDR3 bases: TGTGCCAGCAGGCCGACAGGGGGTGTTGGCTACACCTTC. It yields the protein CASRPTGGVGYTF. The chain recombines TRBV6-1 with TRBJ1-2, with TRBD1 identical over 9 bases. V lost 6 bases to trimming and J lost 7 bases; unmatched junction nucleotides: 6. This CDR3 has 13 amino acids. The germline gives CDR1 MNHNS, CDR2 SASEGT.

The chain combines TRBV6-6 with TRBJ1-1, with D perhaps TRBD1 (6 bases). The CDR3 consists of 14 residues. V was pared by 7 bases and J by 0 bases, with 12 bases between. Per the germline V gene, CDR1 is MNHNY and CDR2 is SVGAGI (reference sequence). CDR3 in DNA: TGTGCCAGCATAACCAGACAGGTGAACACTGAAGCTTTCTTT. It specifies CASITRQVNTEAFF.

V gene TRBV6-1 combines with J gene TRBJ1-1; D uncertain. Trimming shortened V by 2 bases and J by 1 base, and 8 bases separated the two germline ends. Germline assignment: CDR1 MNHNS and CDR2 SASEGT. The CDR3 sequence is 14 residues long. The CDR3 loop reads CASSERLKNTEAFF. DNA for the CDR3: TGTGCCAGCAGTGAAAGACTCAAGAACACTGAAGCTTTCTTT.

V usage is TRBV4-2 and J usage is TRBJ1-2, with 12 bases lining up with TRBD1. The J segment lost 6 bases and the V segment lost 4 bases, leaving 12 bases of the junction unmatched. The length of the CDR3 is 17 residues. CDR1 is LGHNA, CDR2 YNFKEQ, per germline. The CDR3 loop reads CASSLNIGDRGRDGYTF. The CDR3 coding sequence is TGTGCCAGCAGCCTAAACATAGGGGACAGGGGGCGAGATGGCTACACCTTC.

This sequence joins TRBV10-3 and TRBJ1-5, with D unresolved. Trimming removed 0 bases from V and 7 bases from J, with 7 bases in between. Germline CDR1 reads ENHRY; CDR2 reads SYGVKD. The CDR3 consists of 13 residues. The CDR3 reads CAISESDRQPQHF. The CDR3, as DNA: TGTGCCATCAGTGAGTCTGACCGGCAGCCCCAGCATTTT.